This entry features one TCR beta chain sequence. The data derive from a study of shared clonotypes between healthy human individuals. On the study more broadly: Donor ages ranged 18 to 49 years: a couple of women, three men.

Naive-designated CD8 cells lacked CD45RO, were positively enriched for CCR7, and omitted terminally differentiated effector memory CD45RA+ cells. Sequencing was at deep level. Using immunoSEQ multiplex PCR, the repertoire was profiled, and TCRdb retains in-frame clones only, with some absent. The sample consists of hundreds of thousands of clones, 98% of them appearing once. The TCR sequence derives from a man aged 25-45 years in good health. Source material: naive CD8+ T cells sorted from blood.

For the CDR3, the DNA is TGCGCCAGCAAATCAGGGGAGGAGGAGACCCAGTACTTC. Translating gives CASKSGEEETQYF. The V gene is TRBV5-1, the J gene TRBJ2-5; D may be TRBD1 or TRBD2 (6 bases each). V dropped 6 bases and J dropped 5 bases, with 14 bases sitting between them. The germline gives CDR1 SGHRS, CDR2 YFSETQ. The CDR3 has 13 amino acids.